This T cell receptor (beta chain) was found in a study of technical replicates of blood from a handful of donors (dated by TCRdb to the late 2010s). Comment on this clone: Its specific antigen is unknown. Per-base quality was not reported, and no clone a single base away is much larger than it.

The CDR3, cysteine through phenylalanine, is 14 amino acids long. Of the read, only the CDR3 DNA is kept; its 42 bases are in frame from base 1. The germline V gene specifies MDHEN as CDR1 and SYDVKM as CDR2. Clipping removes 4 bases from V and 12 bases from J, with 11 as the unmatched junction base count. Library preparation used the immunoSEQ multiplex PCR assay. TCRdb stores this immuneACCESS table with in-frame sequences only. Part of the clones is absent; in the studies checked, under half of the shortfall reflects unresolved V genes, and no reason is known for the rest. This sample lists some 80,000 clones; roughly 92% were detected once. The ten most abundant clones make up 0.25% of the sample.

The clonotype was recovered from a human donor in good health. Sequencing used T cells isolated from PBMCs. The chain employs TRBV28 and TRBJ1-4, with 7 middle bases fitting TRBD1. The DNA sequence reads TGTGCCAGCAGTTCTCGACAGGGCTCACGCGAACTGTTTTTT. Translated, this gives CASSSRQGSRELFF.